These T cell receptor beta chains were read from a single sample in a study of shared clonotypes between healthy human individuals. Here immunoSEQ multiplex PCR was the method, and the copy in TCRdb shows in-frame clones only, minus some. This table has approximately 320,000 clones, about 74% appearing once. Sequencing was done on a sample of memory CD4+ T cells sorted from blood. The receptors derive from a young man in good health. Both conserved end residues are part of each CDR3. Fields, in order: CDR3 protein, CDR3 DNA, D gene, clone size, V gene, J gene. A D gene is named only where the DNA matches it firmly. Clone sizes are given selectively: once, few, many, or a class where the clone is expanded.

cdr3_aa: CASSLDQGLAGESGANVLTF
cdr3_nt: TGTGCCAGCAGCTTAGATCAGGGCCTAGCGGGAGAATCCGGGGCCAACGTCCTGACTTTC
d_call: TRBD2
clone_size: .
v_call: TRBV11-2
j_call: TRBJ2-6

cdr3_aa: CASSPGRGRETQYF
cdr3_nt: TGTGCCAGCAGTCCGGGACGAGGAAGGGAGACCCAGTACTTC
d_call: .
clone_size: .
v_call: TRBV6-5
j_call: TRBJ2-5

cdr3_aa: CASSLWTGNTEAFF
cdr3_nt: TGTGCCAGCAGCCTGTGGACAGGGAACACTGAAGCTTTCTTT
d_call: TRBD1
clone_size: few
v_call: TRBV16
j_call: TRBJ1-1

cdr3_aa: CASSYRTGGLETQYF
cdr3_nt: TGTGCCAGCAGCTACCGGACAGGAGGGTTGGAGACCCAGTACTTC
d_call: .
clone_size: .
v_call: TRBV9
j_call: TRBJ2-5

cdr3_aa: CASSQAISLTGSYEQYF
cdr3_nt: TGTGCCAGCAGCCAAGCCATTTCCTTGACAGGGTCCTACGAGCAGTACTTC
d_call: TRBD1
clone_size: few
v_call: TRBV4-2
j_call: TRBJ2-7

cdr3_aa: CASRGLGYYGYTF
cdr3_nt: TGTGCCAGTAGAGGCCTCGGTTACTATGGCTACACCTTC
d_call: .
clone_size: .
v_call: TRBV19
j_call: TRBJ1-2

cdr3_aa: CASSQSGTSGYTF
cdr3_nt: TGTGCCAGCTCCCAATCAGGGACCTCCGGCTACACCTTC
d_call: .
clone_size: .
v_call: TRBV27
j_call: TRBJ1-2

cdr3_aa: CASRGTVLEQYF
cdr3_nt: TGTGCCAGCAGAGGGACGGTCCTCGAGCAGTACTTC
d_call: .
clone_size: .
v_call: TRBV2
j_call: TRBJ2-7

cdr3_aa: CASSHLRDEFYGYTF
cdr3_nt: TGTGCCAGCAGCCACCTCAGGGATGAATTCTATGGCTACACCTTC
d_call: .
clone_size: few
v_call: TRBV5-6
j_call: TRBJ1-2

cdr3_aa: CASSQLSGSGANVLTF
cdr3_nt: TGTGCCAGCAGTCAACTTTCGGGTTCTGGGGCCAACGTCCTGACTTTC
d_call: .
clone_size: .
v_call: TRBV2
j_call: TRBJ2-6

cdr3_aa: CASSHWDRGEQYF
cdr3_nt: TGTGCCAGCAGTCACTGGGACCGGGGGGAGCAGTACTTC
d_call: .
clone_size: .
v_call: TRBV7-9
j_call: TRBJ2-7

cdr3_aa: CASSLRDNTEAFF
cdr3_nt: TGTGCCAGCAGCTTAAGGGACAACACTGAAGCTTTCTTT
d_call: .
clone_size: many
v_call: TRBV7-9
j_call: TRBJ1-1

cdr3_aa: CASSLGSTSGSYEQYF
cdr3_nt: TGCGCCAGCAGCTTGGGATCGACTAGCGGGAGCTACGAGCAGTACTTC
d_call: TRBD2
clone_size: .
v_call: TRBV5-1
j_call: TRBJ2-7

cdr3_aa: CASSLVAAPYNEQFF
cdr3_nt: TGTGCCAGCAGCTTGGTGGCAGCACCCTACAATGAGCAGTTCTTC
d_call: .
clone_size: .
v_call: TRBV5-5
j_call: TRBJ2-1

cdr3_aa: CAWDRGSNQPQHF
cdr3_nt: TGTGCCTGGGACAGGGGAAGCAATCAGCCCCAGCATTTT
d_call: TRBD1
clone_size: .
v_call: TRBV30
j_call: TRBJ1-5

cdr3_aa: CASSRGAGINTIYF
cdr3_nt: TGTGCCAGCAGCAGGGGGGCAGGGATAAACACCATATATTTT
d_call: TRBD1
clone_size: .
v_call: TRBV6-1
j_call: TRBJ1-3

cdr3_aa: CASSAPRQGRRDEQFF
cdr3_nt: TGTGCCAGCAGCGCACCTCGCCAGGGACGGCGTGATGAGCAGTTCTTC
d_call: .
clone_size: .
v_call: TRBV9
j_call: TRBJ2-1

cdr3_aa: CASSVEYRLYNEQFF
cdr3_nt: TGTGCCAGCAGCGTAGAGTACAGACTTTACAATGAGCAGTTCTTC
d_call: .
clone_size: few
v_call: TRBV9
j_call: TRBJ2-1

cdr3_aa: CASSLGRDTKNIQYF
cdr3_nt: TGTGCCAGCAGCTTGGGCCGGGACACTAAAAACATTCAGTACTTC
d_call: .
clone_size: many
v_call: TRBV5-4
j_call: TRBJ2-4

cdr3_aa: CASSQDQGPKGGYTF
cdr3_nt: TGCGCCAGCAGCCAAGACCAGGGGCCGAAGGGGGGCTACACCTTC
d_call: .
clone_size: few
v_call: TRBV4-1
j_call: TRBJ1-2

cdr3_aa: CATSRGEGAHGNTIYF
cdr3_nt: TGTGCCACCAGCAGAGGAGAGGGGGCGCACGGAAACACCATATATTTT
d_call: TRBD1
clone_size: .
v_call: TRBV15
j_call: TRBJ1-3

cdr3_aa: CASSRDREQPQHF
cdr3_nt: TGTGCCAGCTCACGGGACAGGGAACAGCCCCAGCATTTT
d_call: TRBD1
clone_size: .
v_call: TRBV18
j_call: TRBJ1-5

cdr3_aa: CAISAQTGNTGELFF
cdr3_nt: TGTGCCATCAGTGCACAAACAGGGAACACCGGGGAGCTGTTTTTT
d_call: .
clone_size: .
v_call: TRBV10-3
j_call: TRBJ2-2

cdr3_aa: CASSLIMGGRAEAFF
cdr3_nt: TGCGCCAGCAGCTTGATCATGGGCGGTAGAGCTGAAGCTTTCTTT
d_call: .
clone_size: .
v_call: TRBV5-1
j_call: TRBJ1-1

cdr3_aa: CASSEARGYEQYF
cdr3_nt: TGTGCCAGCAGTGAAGCCAGAGGTTACGAGCAGTACTTC
d_call: .
clone_size: .
v_call: TRBV6-1
j_call: TRBJ2-7

cdr3_aa: CASSRGTGGYEQYF
cdr3_nt: TGCGCCAGCAGCCGGGGGACAGGGGGTTACGAGCAGTACTTC
d_call: TRBD1
clone_size: .
v_call: TRBV4-1
j_call: TRBJ2-7

cdr3_aa: CASSFPESNQPQHF
cdr3_nt: TGTGCCAGTAGTTTCCCGGAAAGCAATCAGCCCCAGCATTTT
d_call: .
clone_size: few
v_call: TRBV19
j_call: TRBJ1-5

cdr3_aa: CASSSSDTQYF
cdr3_nt: TGCGCCAGCAGCTCTTCAGATACGCAGTATTTT
d_call: .
clone_size: .
v_call: TRBV5-1
j_call: TRBJ2-3

cdr3_aa: CASSAGVREKAFF
cdr3_nt: TGTGCCAGCAGCGCAGGCGTGCGGGAGAAAGCTTTCTTT
d_call: .
clone_size: few
v_call: TRBV7-2
j_call: TRBJ1-1

cdr3_aa: CASSLRSGSPEQFF
cdr3_nt: TGCGCCAGCAGCTTGCGGAGCGGGAGTCCCGAGCAGTTCTTC
d_call: TRBD2
clone_size: .
v_call: TRBV5-1
j_call: TRBJ2-1

cdr3_aa: CASSYRGSNQPQHF
cdr3_nt: TGTGCCAGCAGTTACAGGGGTTCCAATCAGCCCCAGCATTTT
d_call: TRBD1
clone_size: .
v_call: TRBV2
j_call: TRBJ1-5

cdr3_aa: CAISRDRGNQPQHF
cdr3_nt: TGTGCCATCAGTAGGGACAGGGGAAATCAGCCCCAGCATTTT
d_call: TRBD1
clone_size: .
v_call: TRBV10-3
j_call: TRBJ1-5

cdr3_aa: CSVGGLAGAPPYEQYF
cdr3_nt: TGCAGCGTGGGGGGACTAGCGGGAGCCCCCCCCTACGAGCAGTACTTC
d_call: TRBD2
clone_size: few
v_call: TRBV29-1
j_call: TRBJ2-7